This T cell receptor (beta chain) was identified in a study of T cells in Graves' hyperthyroidism and ophthalmopathy (dated by TCRdb to about 2019). For the study in its entirety: Peripheral blood was collected at initial diagnosis, before any treatment. To identify distinguishing TCR V-J signatures, a discovery cohort of 100 or so patients was used, comprising 43 with Graves' ophthalmopathy and 57 with stable Graves' hyperthyroidism. Whether ophthalmopathy could be predicted prospectively was tested in an independent validation cohort made up of roughly 20 hyperthyroidism patients plus 17 patients who later progressed to ophthalmopathy. For training and testing, the 100 or so patients in the discovery cohort were randomly divided in a 7:3 ratio. The study also compared thyroid tissue and blood T-cell repertoires from several Graves' hyperthyroidism patients. Once sampling was done, hyperthyroidism patients were given methimazole at a starting dose of 30 mg daily, whereas ophthalmopathy patients were given high-dose intravenous methylprednisolone. The paper reports TCR Vbeta CDR3 sequencing of roughly 140 peripheral blood samples: fewer than 50 ophthalmopathy, 75 to 80 hyperthyroidism and around 17 progressor patients.

The full study reports these points: Ophthalmopathy was separated from stable hyperthyroidism by a 13 V-J signature model, with around 88% sensitivity and about 81% specificity obtained in cross-validation and 80%/75% obtained in testing. During validation, the model predicted progression to ophthalmopathy a median of approximately 6.5 months ahead of onset, with more than 55% sensitivity and 72% to 80% specificity. No statistical method was used to fix the sample size in advance, and group allocation was not hidden from the investigators. Most expanded thyroid clonotypes (frequency above 0.001) were also detected in blood, suggesting blood repertoires may reflect thyroid immune responses.

The TCR beta CDR3 regions were amplified from RNA transcripts. The first round of RT-PCR for the TCR CDR3 was performed with the HTBI primer set and the Qiagen OneStep RT-PCR kit. The libraries were constructed in a second round of multiplex PCR and then size-selected and purified. Sequencing of the libraries was done on an Illumina HiSeq2000 using paired-end 100 bp reads. The original pipeline was this. SOAPnuke was used to process the raw data, throwing out any read that contained adapters or uncalled bases, had a mean Phred below 15, or lacked an exact constant-primer or identifier match. COPE v1.2.5 was used to merge the high-quality paired reads, and each unique nucleotide sequence was defined as a clonotype. MiTCR v1.1 was used to align clonotypes to the IMGT TRBV, TRBD and TRBJ reference segments. Analysis was restricted to V-J combinations with a frequency above 0.0001, which covered 99.2% of repertoires. A TCS score was defined as the ratio between F50 (clonal expansion) and ExV (chaos), using BLOSUM62-based TCRdist between CDR3 peptides within each V-J. Welch's t-statistics and random forest reduced roughly 500 V-J features to roughly 13, which were used in a naive Bayes classifier (R e1071). TCRdb ran its own pipeline on the public reads, namely fastp trimming at Q25 and MiXCR clone calling, and kept in-frame beta chains. Rows merge per CDR3 protein into single entries with the most common DNA and genes. These V and J calls are TCRdb output, not the study's own analysis. This sample lists around 340,000 distinct CDR3 sequences; over 15% were detected once. The leading ten clones occupy around 54% of the sample.

On this clonotype: The specificity of this receptor is unknown. A read error may explain this, as a much larger clone is one base away.

Graves' hyperthyroidism was defined as stable when no progression to ophthalmopathy occurred over 18 months of follow-up. Hyperthyroidism patients were aged 18 to 65 years and newly diagnosed, with disease duration of less than 2 months. Exclusion was applied to patients with uncontrolled infections, other autoimmune diseases, pregnancy or lactation. Clinical symptoms, serum thyroxine and TRAb, thyroid ultrasound, and orbital computed tomography formed the basis for the diagnoses. PBMCs were separated from 8 to 10 ml of fresh peripheral blood using Ficoll-Paque density gradient centrifugation. Total RNA was extracted with Trizol reagent, and quality was checked on an Agilent 2100 Bioanalyzer. The sequenced material came from blood. This clonotype was sampled from a woman aged 50 to 60 with Graves' hyperthyroidism.

CDR3 region: CSAEDRQDPALSYNEQFF. The bases are TGCAGCGCTGAAGATCGACAGGACCCAGCCTTATCCTACAATGAGCAGTTCTTC. The sequence joins TRBV29-1 to TRBJ2-1, with TRBD1 perhaps the D gene, on 6 matching bases. Spanning cysteine to phenylalanine, the CDR3 consists of 18 amino acids. The kept DNA is CDR3 alone, 54 bases in frame from the first base. Looking up the germline V gene yields CDR1 SQVTM and CDR2 ANQGSEA.